Included here is one T cell receptor beta chain sequence, with context. The CDR3 has 14 residues. Germline loops: CDR1 SGHKS, CDR2 YYEKEE (reference sequence). The ends were cut back, 4 bases at V and 4 bases at J, with 13 bases in the middle. In the study's own analysis: Estimates of nucleated cell counts were drawn from the amplification of reference gene primers. Some clones are missing from TCRdb's copy, which holds only in-frame ones; the method was immunoSEQ multiplex PCR. V and J calls and clone size are those listed in that table; D and trimming were worked out from the DNA. Seen here are 200,000 to 250,000 clones, 88% observed once, and the top ten hold over 12%. The data were obtained in a study of blood T cell repertoires in COVID-19. On the study more broadly: Acute and convalescent COVID-19 samples came from the United States, Italy and Spain.

All enrollees were roughly 18 to 100 years old and from 24 US areas. Assignment of participants to cohorts was predicated upon participant-reported clinical history. This sequence joins TRBV5-5 and TRBJ2-3, with D perhaps matching TRBD1 (6 bases). The TCR comes from a woman aged 45 to 65 with acute COVID-19. The sample was PBMCs or T cells enriched from blood (not recorded which). This CDR3 is CASSPTGSPDTQYF. The CDR3 bases are TGTGCCAGCAGCCCAACAGGGTCCCCAGATACGCAGTATTTT.